This T cell receptor beta chain was obtained from a study of metastatic and nonmetastatic thyroid tumors. Background on the study: Across blood and tumor or nodule tissue, repertoires from malignant and benign thyroid patients were compared with one another. Study-level points and caveats: It was reportedly found that TCR beta diversity was significantly higher in malignant thyroid tumors than in benign nodules, a difference seen in both blood and tumor samples.

The germline gives CDR1 MRHNA, CDR2 SNTAGT. The CDR3 runs to 13 residues. V lost 4 bases to trimming and J lost 1 base, with 7 bases between them. Original processing methods: Construction of a distant-metastasis classifier for papillary thyroid cancer relied on CDR3 differences across clinicopathological groups. Using MiXCR, TCRdb re-called clones from the PCR reads. The V and J calls shown here were made by TCRdb, not taken from the authors' results. The table includes 15,000 to 20,000 clones, roughly a quarter detected once. Not a single patient had been given any form of treatment at any point before undergoing thyroid surgery. As for this clone: Its antigen is undetermined.

This chain uses TRBV6-4 with TRBJ1-1; D unresolved. This receptor was taken from a female donor with papillary thyroid cancer or a benign thyroid nodule (not recorded which). Some clones in this sample may be carry-over from other donors' samples. What was sequenced was adjacent normal tissue. The CDR3 is CASSAKENTEAFF. The CDR3 DNA follows: TGTGCCAGCAGTGCAAAGGAGAACACTGAAGCTTTCTTT.